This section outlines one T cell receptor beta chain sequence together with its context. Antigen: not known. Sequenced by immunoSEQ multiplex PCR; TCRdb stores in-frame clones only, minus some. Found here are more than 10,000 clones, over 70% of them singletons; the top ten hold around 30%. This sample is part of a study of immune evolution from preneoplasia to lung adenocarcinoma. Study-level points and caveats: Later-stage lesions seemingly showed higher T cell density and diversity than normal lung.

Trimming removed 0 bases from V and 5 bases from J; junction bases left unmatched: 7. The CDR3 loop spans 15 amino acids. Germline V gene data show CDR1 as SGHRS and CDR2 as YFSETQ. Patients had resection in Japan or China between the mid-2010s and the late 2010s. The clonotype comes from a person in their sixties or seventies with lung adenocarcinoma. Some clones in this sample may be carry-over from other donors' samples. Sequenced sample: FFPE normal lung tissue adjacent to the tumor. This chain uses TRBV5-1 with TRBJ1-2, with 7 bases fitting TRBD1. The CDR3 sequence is CASSLGQGRDYGYTF. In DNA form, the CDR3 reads TGCGCCAGCAGCTTGGGACAGGGACGTGATTATGGCTACACCTTC. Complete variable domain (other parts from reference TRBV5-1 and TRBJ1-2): KAGVTQTPRYLIKTRGQQVTLSCSPISGHRSVSWYQQTPGQGLQFLFEYFSETQRNKGNFPGRFSGRQFSNSRSEMNVSTLELGDSALYLCASSLGQGRDYGYTFGSGTRLTVV.